The 22 T cell receptor beta chains below were found in one sample sequenced in a study of blood T cell repertoires in COVID-19 (dated by TCRdb to the early 2020s). Libraries were constructed by the immunoSEQ multiplex PCR assay. Drawn from immuneACCESS, this table holds only the in-frame rearrangements with V and J called that TCRdb kept. Clones are partly lost; checked studies trace under half to an unresolved V gene and leave the rest unexplained. This sample comprises 250,000 or so clones, 88% of them detected only once. The ten largest account for 2.5% to 4% of the sample. Input material: PBMCs or T cells enriched from blood (not recorded which). Every receptor here comes from a woman aged 35 to 49 who had been exposed to COVID-19.

The chain carries TRBV7-3 and TRBJ2-2; D remains ambiguous. Between the trimmed V and J ends, which lost 2 bases and 3 bases, there was a span of 10 bases. The CDR3 consists of 15 residues. Germline V gives CDR1 SGHTA, CDR2 FQGTGA. The CDR3 is CASSLGVSDTGELFF. The DNA of the CDR3 is TGTGCCAGCAGCTTAGGAGTATCGGACACCGGGGAGCTGTTTTTT. Filled out from reference TRBV7-3 and TRBJ2-2, the complete variable domain reads GAGVSQTPSNKVTEKGKYVELRCDPISGHTALYWYRQSLGQGPEFLIYFQGTGAADDSGLPNDRFFAVRPEGSVSTLKIQRTERGDSAVYLCASSLGVSDTGELFFGEGSRLTVL.

The V gene is TRBV4-2, the J gene TRBJ1-2; D is perhaps TRBD1 (6 bases). Trimming pared 0 bases from V and 6 bases from J, leaving 11 bases between. This CDR3 has 14 amino acids. Germline V gene lookup returns CDR1 LGHNA and CDR2 YNFKEQ. The CDR3 loop reads CASSQENRENGYTF. As DNA, the CDR3 is TGTGCCAGCAGCCAAGAGAACAGGGAGAATGGCTACACCTTC.

The chain is built from TRBV4-3 and TRBJ2-2; D possibly corresponds to TRBD2 (6 bases). The CDR3 has 13 amino acids. From germline, CDR1 is LGHNA and CDR2 YSLEER. V gave up 4 bases and J gave up 17 bases, with 20 bases separating them. CDR3 sequence reads: CASSPYPAGYRFF. The DNA for the CDR3 is TGCGCCAGCAGCCCGTACCCCGCGGGATATCGCTTTTTT.

The genes are TRBV9 and TRBJ1-2; D remains ambiguous. The CDR3 sequence is 13 residues long. Per the germline V gene, CDR1 is SGDLS and CDR2 is YYNGEE. V lost 0 bases to trimming and J lost 10 bases, with 13 bases between them. The CDR3 region is CASSVEVGPDYTF. CDR3 coding DNA: TGTGCCAGCAGCGTAGAAGTGGGCCCCGACTACACCTTC.

This chain connects TRBV9 to TRBJ2-1; TRBD2 matches 7 bases. The junction had 8 bases not matched to a gene; V was cut back by 4 bases and J by 7 bases. Germline CDR1 reads SGDLS; CDR2 reads YYNGEE. CDR3 length: 14 amino acids. The CDR3 coding sequence is TGTGCCAGCAGCCCGACGTGGGGAGGGAATGAGCAGTTCTTC. Translation: CASSPTWGGNEQFF.

V gene TRBV30 combines with J gene TRBJ1-1, with D unresolved. Trimming left V 4 bases short and J 5 bases short, with 5 bases between. Looked up from germline, CDR1 is GTSNPN and CDR2 is SVGIG (reference sequence). The CDR3 length is 10 residues. This CDR3 reads CAWTGTEAFF. The CDR3, as DNA: TGTGCCTGGACGGGAACTGAAGCTTTCTTT. The full variable domain, rest sourced from reference TRBV30 and TRBJ1-1, is SQTIHQWPATLVQPVGSPLSLECTVEGTSNPNLYWYRQAAGRGLQLLFYSVGIGQISSEVPQNLSASRPQDRQFILSSKKLLLSDSGFYLCAWTGTEAFFGQGTRLTVV.

This chain connects TRBV9 to TRBJ1-1; D might be TRBD1 (6 bases). V was cut by 0 bases and J by 7 bases, with 13 bases left in between. Germline lookup yields CDR1 SGDLS and CDR2 YYNGEE. CDR3 size: 14 residues. The CDR3 nucleotides are TGTGCCAGCAGCGTAGAGGTCTCGGACAGTGAAGCTTTCTTT. Protein sequence: CASSVEVSDSEAFF. The variable domain in full, with the rest retrieved from reference TRBV9 and TRBJ1-1, is DSGVTQTPKHLITATGQRVTLRCSPRSGDLSVYWYQQSLDQGLQFLIQYYNGEERAKGNILERFSAQQFPDLHSELNLSSLELGDSALYFCASSVEVSDSEAFFGQGTRLTVV.

This sequence joins TRBV2 and TRBJ1-1; TRBD1 aligns across 7 bases. CDR1 is SNHLY, CDR2 FYNNEI, per germline. CDR3 length: 14 amino acids. The trim removed 6 bases at V and 3 bases at J, leaving 7 bases unmatched. This chain's CDR3 is CASSDTGEDTEAFF. The CDR3 nucleotides read TGTGCCAGCAGCGACACAGGGGAAGACACTGAAGCTTTCTTT.

This clone turned up a few times. The chain recombines TRBV7-2 with TRBJ2-5; the match to TRBD2 covers 8 bases. The CDR3 contains 15 residues. CDR1 is SGHTA and CDR2 is FQGNSA in the germline V gene. V trimming: 3 bases; J trimming: 2 bases; junction bases outside the gene matches: 5. CDR3 in amino acids: CASSLGGGPQETQYF. The CDR3 nucleotides read TGTGCCAGCAGCTTGGGCGGGGGGCCGCAAGAGACCCAGTACTTC.

The chain is built from TRBV12-5 and TRBJ1-1; D unresolved. Germline V lookup: CDR1 LGHNT, CDR2 FRNRAP. V was clipped by 6 bases and J by 8 bases, with 16 bases between them. This CDR3 comprises 13 residues. Here the CDR3 reads CASGRSGGTEAFF. CDR3 nucleotide sequence: TGTGCTAGTGGCAGATCGGGAGGCACCGAAGCTTTCTTT.

The V gene is TRBV3-1 (or the pseudogene TRBV3-2), the J gene TRBJ1-2; 9 nucleotides agree with TRBD1. The V gene's germline CDR1 is LGHDT and CDR2 YNNKEL (reference sequence). V lost 1 base to trimming and J lost 4 bases; unmatched junction nucleotides: 4. The CDR3 extends over 15 amino acids. The CDR3 nucleotides read TGTGCCAGCAGCCAAGCCGGGACAGGGAGCTATGGCTACACCTTC. Translation gives CASSQAGTGSYGYTF.

V and J are TRBV5-1 and TRBJ2-7; a weak D match, TRBD2 (5 bases). The CDR3 sequence is 14 residues long. Germline-derived CDR1 and CDR2 are SGHRS and YFSETQ. Between the trimmed V and J ends, which lost 0 bases and 6 bases, there was a span of 13 bases. CDR3 in DNA: TGCGCCAGCAGCTTGGAAGGGCGGGCGGGCGAGCAGTACTTC. The encoded protein is CASSLEGRAGEQYF.

V usage is TRBV11-2 and J usage is TRBJ1-1; TRBD1 might be the D (6 bases). The CDR3 totals 15 residues. V was pared by 4 bases and J by 7 bases, with 19 bases between. Germline CDR1 is SGHAT and CDR2 is FQNNGV. As DNA, the CDR3 is TGTGCCAGCAGCTCCCGGTCCGGACAAGGGGGTGAAGCTTTCTTT. Its protein product is CASSSRSGQGGEAFF.

CDR3 amino acids: CASSPPMGLAGIGVTQYF. The CDR3 DNA sequence: TGTGCCAGCTCACCACCAATGGGACTAGCAGGGATAGGTGTGACCCAGTACTTC. The chain carries TRBV18 and TRBJ2-5; TRBD2 matches 9 bases. After removal of 0 bases from V and 7 bases from J, the junction contained 15 bases not matched to a gene. The CDR3 spans 18 residues. Per germline, CDR1 KGHSH and CDR2 LQKENI.

V gene TRBV5-1 combines with J gene TRBJ2-7; a possible D gene is TRBD2 (6 bases). The V gene's germline CDR1 is SGHRS and CDR2 YFSETQ. This CDR3 contains 14 residues. The V gene lost 0 bases and the J gene lost 4 bases, with 11 bases spanning the gap. The CDR3 region has the DNA TGCGCCAGCAGCTTGGCTCAGGGACTGTACGAGCAGTACTTC. Its protein is CASSLAQGLYEQYF.

The chain carries TRBV10-3 and TRBJ1-5; possible D gene TRBD1, 5 bases. CDR1 ENHRY and CDR2 SYGVKD come from the germline V gene. V lost 7 bases to trimming and J lost 7 bases, with 14 bases between them. The CDR3 is 13 amino acids. The CDR3 nucleotides read TGTGCCATCAACGACGGGGACTCACAGCCCCAGCATTTT. Translating gives CAINDGDSQPQHF.

The chain couples TRBV18 to TRBJ1-5; D ambiguous. Germline V CDR1 and CDR2: KGHSH, LQKENI. CDR3 size: 17 residues. Trimming took 3 bases from V and 6 from J, leaving 21 bases between them. CDR3 amino acids: CASSPGFGVPGVQPQHF. CDR3 sequence (DNA): TGTGCCAGCTCACCGGGATTCGGGGTTCCGGGAGTTCAGCCCCAGCATTTT.

V usage is TRBV7-3 and J usage is TRBJ2-2; 7 bases match TRBD2. This CDR3 has 15 residues. J was trimmed by 5 bases and V by 5 bases; bases with no gene match: 8. The germline gives CDR1 SGHTA, CDR2 FQGTGA. This CDR3 is CASSGRAGGTGELFF. CDR3 bases: TGTGCCAGCAGCGGGAGGGCCGGTGGGACCGGGGAGCTGTTTTTT.

This clone has just a few counts. The chain has TRBV5-4 and TRBJ2-2; a weak D match, TRBD2 (6 bases). The CDR3 is 11 residues long. The germline CDR1 and CDR2 sequences are SGHNT and YYREEE (reference sequence). Trimming cost V 6 bases and J 9 bases, with 9 bases left between them. CDR3 sequence reads: CASTRGRELFF. The CDR3 nucleotides read TGTGCCAGCACACGCGGGAGGGAGCTGTTTTTT.

The V and J genes are TRBV19 and TRBJ2-7; the D gene is possibly TRBD1 (5 bases). The CDR3 length is 14 residues. Germline assignment: CDR1 LNHDA and CDR2 SQIVND (reference sequence). V lost 4 bases and J 3 bases, leaving 13 bases between the germline ends. DNA of the CDR3: TGTGCCAGTAGTACCGTTGGGGCGGACTACGAGCAGTACTTC. Translation: CASSTVGADYEQYF.

The count of this clone is one. The gene calls are TRBV6-5 and TRBJ2-7; the match to TRBD2 covers 9 bases. V dropped 7 bases and J dropped 5; count of bases not matched to a gene: 9. Per germline, CDR1 MNHEY and CDR2 SVGAGI. The CDR3 runs 14 residues. The CDR3 coding sequence is TGTGCCAGCACCTCCGGGACTAGCTACGACGAGCAGTACTTC. Amino acid sequence: CASTSGTSYDEQYF.

This sequence joins TRBV4-1 and TRBJ2-7, with D perhaps TRBD2 (5 bases). Germline V gives CDR1 MGHRA, CDR2 YSYEKL. CDR3 size: 14 residues. Trimming left V 5 bases short and J 7 bases short, with 18 bases between. CDR3 DNA sequence: TGCGCCAGCAGCGTAAGTGGTCGGGCGGGTGAGCAGTACTTC. Translating gives CASSVSGRAGEQYF.